The clone carrying this T cell receptor beta chain appeared a single time. The data stem from a study of blood T cell repertoires in COVID-19. Sequencing used immunoSEQ multiplex PCR; TCRdb keeps in-frame clones, though not all of them. The data hold 100,000 to 120,000 clones, with roughly 85% observed a single time. Germline V gene sequence: CDR1 MGHDK, CDR2 SYGVNS. The length of the CDR3 is 15 residues. V shed 4 bases and J 0 bases; nucleotides not matched to a gene: 3. The chain joins TRBV25-1 to TRBJ1-5; 7 bases map to TRBD1. The receptor was isolated from a middle-aged man with acute or convalescent COVID-19. The sequenced sample was peripheral blood. The CDR3 nucleotides are TGTGCCAGCAGTGCCGGGACAGATAGCAATCAGCCCCAGCATTTT. Residues: CASSAGTDSNQPQHF.